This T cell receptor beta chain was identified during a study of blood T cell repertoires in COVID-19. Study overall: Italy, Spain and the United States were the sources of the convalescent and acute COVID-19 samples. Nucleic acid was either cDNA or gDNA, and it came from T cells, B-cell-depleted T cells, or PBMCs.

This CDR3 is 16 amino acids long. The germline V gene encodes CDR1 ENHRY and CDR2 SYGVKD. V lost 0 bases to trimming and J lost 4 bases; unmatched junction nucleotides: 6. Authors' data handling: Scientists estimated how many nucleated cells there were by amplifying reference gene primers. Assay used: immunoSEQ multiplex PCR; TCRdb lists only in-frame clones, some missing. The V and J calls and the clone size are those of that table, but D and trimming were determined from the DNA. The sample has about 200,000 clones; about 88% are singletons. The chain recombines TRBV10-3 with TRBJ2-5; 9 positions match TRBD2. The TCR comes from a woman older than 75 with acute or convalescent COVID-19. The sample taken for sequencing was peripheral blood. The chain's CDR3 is CAISESISGSGETQYF. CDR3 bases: TGTGCCATCAGTGAGTCGATTAGCGGGAGTGGAGAGACCCAGTACTTC.